The clone carrying this T cell receptor (beta chain) was recorded many times. The data were taken from a study of CD8+CD57+ T cells in acquired aplastic anemia. Trimming cost V 5 bases and J 4 bases, with 20 bases left between them. This CDR3 comprises 16 residues. CDR1 LGHNT and CDR2 FRNRAP come from the germline V gene. Genomic DNA, the template, was used for profiling of the TCR beta VDJ and CDR3. TCRdb re-derived calls from the reads in MiXCR, one entry per CDR3 protein. The sample records 300,000 or so distinct CDR3 sequences, about 56% being singletons. Source material: sorted CD4+, CD8+, or CD8+CD57+ T cells (not recorded which) from PBMCs. This chain connects TRBV12-5 to TRBJ1-1; TRBD1 is a possible D gene (5 bases). The receptor was isolated from a human donor with severe aplastic anemia or a healthy control (not recorded which). The CDR3 reads CASGLTPRVSGTEAFF. Here the CDR3 DNA reads TGTGCTAGTGGTCTCACGCCCAGGGTCTCAGGCACTGAAGCTTTCTTT.